This T cell receptor (beta chain) is drawn from a study of T cell repertoires in cytomegalovirus infection. About the study: The public TCR beta signatures pointed to both CMV infection and matching HLA type. Whole-study findings and limits: Cumulative public TCR beta family frequency identified CMV carriers with the relevant HLA. Clonotypes of TCR beta that were HLA-C-restricted and CMV-specific dominated the ex vivo response.

This clonotype came up many times. Its matching antigen is unknown. TCRdb itself ran the reads through MiXCR, one entry per CDR3 protein. The table records 500,000 to 600,000 distinct CDR3 sequences, more than 15% of them present only once. The sequence derives from a human donor in good health (CMV status not recorded). Some clones in this sample may be carry-over from other donors' samples. Sample: CD8+ T cells from PBMCs.

The CDR3: CASSFSPNNEQFF. CDR3 sequence (DNA): TGTGCCAGCAGCTTCTCCCCAAACAATGAGCAGTTCTTC. V gene TRBV7-9 combines with J gene TRBJ2-1; D ambiguous. The CDR3 spans 13 residues. CDR1 SEHNR and CDR2 FQNEAQ come from the germline V gene (reference sequence). The V and J ends lost 3 bases and 5 bases respectively, with 8 bases between them.